The 3 T cell receptor beta chains below all came from one sample that was sequenced in a study of blood T cell repertoires in COVID-19. Using immunoSEQ multiplex PCR, the repertoire was profiled, and TCRdb retains in-frame clones only, with some absent. The sample shows 120,000 to 150,000 clones, around nine tenths of them seen only once. The source material was peripheral blood. The receptors stem from a woman aged 50 to 60 with active or convalescent COVID-19.

This clone was recorded once. The chain recombines TRBV6-1 with TRBJ1-2; D is undetermined. The CDR3 extends over 15 amino acids. CDR1 MNHNS and CDR2 SASEGT come from the germline V gene. V was pared by 2 bases and J by 3 bases, with 13 bases between. As DNA, the CDR3 is TGTGCCAGCAGTGAATTAGGGAGGATCGACTATGGCTACACCTTC. Translated, it gives CASSELGRIDYGYTF.

This clone was seen only a few times. The chain carries TRBV2 and TRBJ2-1, with 11 bases fitting TRBD2. V shed 7 bases, J shed 9 bases, and the junction held 11 bases outside the gene matches. Germline-derived CDR1 and CDR2 are SNHLY and FYNNEI. This CDR3 has 15 residues. The CDR3 region is CASTGRTSGSREQFF. The CDR3 nucleotides read TGTGCCAGCACCGGGCGGACTAGCGGGTCTCGTGAGCAGTTCTTC. The full variable domain, its missing parts supplied by reference TRBV2 and TRBJ2-1, is EPEVTQTPSHQVTQMGQEVILRCVPISNHLYFYWYRQILGQKVEFLVSFYNNEISEKSEIFDDQFSVERPDGSNFTLKIRSTKLEDSAMYFCASTGRTSGSREQFFGPGTRLTVL.

V and J are TRBV18 and TRBJ1-1; TRBD1 aligns across 8 bases. The CDR3 has 15 amino acids. Trimming took 4 bases from V and 6 from J; bases not matched to a gene: 10. The V gene's germline CDR1 is KGHSH and CDR2 LQKENI. The CDR3 nucleotides are TGTGCCAGCTCACATGCCCGGACAGGGACCGCTGAAGCTTTCTTT. Amino acids: CASSHARTGTAEAFF.